One sample yielded the 10 T cell receptor beta chains listed below, sequenced in a study of cytomegalovirus exposure and HLA in healthy donors. The assay was immunoSEQ multiplex PCR, and TCRdb's table has in-frame clones only and misses some. The sample includes 300,000 or so clones, approximately 85% seen only once; the top ten take roughly 0.88%. The sequencing sample was made of PBMCs. The receptors stem from a man aged 30 to 39 in good health and CMV-seronegative.

This clone was picked up a small number of times. The rearrangement uses TRBV2 and TRBJ2-7; perhaps TRBD2 as D (5 bases). The germline CDR1 and CDR2 sequences are SNHLY and FYNNEI. V lost 7 bases and J 9 bases, leaving 13 bases between the germline ends. This CDR3 contains 11 residues. The CDR3 reads CASIEGVGQYF. CDR3 DNA: TGTGCCAGCATAGAGGGCGTGGGGCAGTACTTC. Filled out from reference TRBV2 and TRBJ2-7, the complete variable domain reads EPEVTQTPSHQVTQMGQEVILRCVPISNHLYFYWYRQILGQKVEFLVSFYNNEISEKSEIFDDQFSVERPDGSNFTLKIRSTKLEDSAMYFCASIEGVGQYFGPGTRLTVT.

This chain uses TRBV6-5 with TRBJ1-3; possibly TRBD1 for D (5 bases). Trimming cost V 4 bases and J 2 bases, with 12 bases left between them. The CDR3 loop spans 15 amino acids. Germline loops: CDR1 MNHEY, CDR2 SVGAGI. CDR3 sequence: CASSFHRSPGNTIYF. The CDR3 DNA is TGTGCCAGCAGTTTCCACAGGAGTCCTGGAAACACCATATATTTT.

The gene calls are TRBV5-4 and TRBJ2-3; 8 bases fit TRBD1. CDR1 and CDR2 (germline): SGHNT, YYREEE (reference sequence). There are 17 residues in the CDR3. V lost 4 bases, J lost 0 bases, and 10 bases stayed unmatched. The CDR3, as DNA: TGTGCCAGCAGCCCACGGGACAGGACTACTAGCACAGATACGCAGTATTTT. Protein: CASSPRDRTTSTDTQYF. The variable domain in full, completed from reference TRBV5-4 and TRBJ2-3, reads ETGVTQSPTHLIKTRGQQVTLRCSSQSGHNTVSWYQQALGQGPQFIFQYYREEENGRGNFPPRFSGLQFPNYSSELNVNALELDDSALYLCASSPRDRTTSTDTQYFGPGTRLTVL.

The chain combines TRBV27 with TRBJ1-1, with TRBD1 matching 7 bases. V was pared by 7 bases and J by 6 bases, with 5 bases of the junction left unmatched. This CDR3 comprises 12 residues. Germline CDR1 is MNHEY and CDR2 is SMNVEV (reference sequence). CDR3 bases: TGTGCCAGCAACCTAGGGGGCTCTGAAGCTTTCTTT. Translation gives CASNLGGSEAFF.

The chain is built from TRBV6-5 and TRBJ2-7; a possible D gene is TRBD1 (6 bases). The ends were cut back, 2 bases at V and 9 bases at J, with 17 bases in the middle. The CDR3 sequence is 14 residues long. CDR1 is MNHEY and CDR2 is SVGAGI in the germline V gene. CDR3 sequence (DNA): TGTGCCAGCAGTTACGACGGTCTACAAGGGGGGCAGTACTTC. Its translation: CASSYDGLQGGQYF.

The genes are TRBV30 and TRBJ1-2, with D hard to call. The CDR3 totals 17 residues. The V end was cut by 0 bases, the J end by 1 base, with 18 bases between. Germline V gene data show CDR1 as GTSNPN and CDR2 as SVGIG (reference sequence). CDR3 protein: CAWSVRSKWEDNYGYTF. CDR3 nucleotides: TGTGCCTGGAGTGTACGGTCTAAATGGGAGGATAACTATGGCTACACCTTC. The entire variable domain, with the rest obtained from reference TRBV30 and TRBJ1-2, is as follows: SQTIHQWPATLVQPVGSPLSLECTVEGTSNPNLYWYRQAAGRGLQLLFYSVGIGQISSEVPQNLSASRPQDRQFILSSKKLLLSDSGFYLCAWSVRSKWEDNYGYTFGSGTRLTVV.

This rearrangement joins TRBV5-1 to TRBJ1-6; unclear D gene. CDR3 length: 16 residues. Germline V gene sequence: CDR1 SGHRS, CDR2 YFSETQ. V was pared by 0 bases and J by 7 bases, with 14 bases between. CDR3 sequence: CASSLGGGSENSPLHF. The CDR3 DNA reads as TGCGCCAGCAGCTTGGGAGGCGGATCTGAGAATTCACCCCTCCACTTT.

V gene TRBV2 combines with J gene TRBJ2-1, with 13 positions matching TRBD2. Germline V gives CDR1 SNHLY, CDR2 FYNNEI. The CDR3 consists of 14 residues. The trim removed 6 bases at V and 9 bases at J, leaving 5 bases unmatched. CDR3 sequence reads: CASSGLAGEVEQFF. The CDR3 nucleotides are TGTGCCAGCAGCGGACTAGCGGGGGAGGTTGAGCAGTTCTTC.

The V gene is TRBV27, the J gene TRBJ1-4; D is unresolved. Looked up from germline, CDR1 is MNHEY and CDR2 is SMNVEV (reference sequence). The CDR3 sequence is 16 residues long. Trimming took 3 bases from V and 0 from J, leaving 11 bases between them. The CDR3 nucleotides are TGTGCCAGCAGTTTCAGAGGGAGCGCAACTAATGAAAAACTGTTTTTT. It specifies CASSFRGSATNEKLFF.

In its sample, this clone was seen a few times. The CDR3 spells CASGLVTGTGSDTQYF. CDR3 bases: TGTGCTAGTGGTTTGGTAACCGGGACAGGGTCAGATACGCAGTATTTT. This chain connects TRBV12-5 to TRBJ2-3, with 9 bases identical to TRBD1. The CDR3 consists of 16 residues. Germline V lookup: CDR1 LGHNT, CDR2 FRNRAP. After removal of 0 bases from V and 4 bases from J, the junction contained 5 bases not matched to a gene.